The TCR beta chain described here comes from a study of OX40 agonist ivuxolimab in advanced cancers. The wider study: The dose of intravenous ivuxolimab that patients received every 2 weeks ranged from 0.01 to 10 mg/kg. Study conclusions and caveats: Researchers report that CD8+ T cells had, on average, more expanded clones than CD4+. Compared with others, partial responders at 0.1-3.0 mg/kg displayed clonal expansion among the lowest.

In germline, CDR1 is PRHDT, CDR2 FYEKMQ (reference sequence). Trimming stripped 4 bases from V and 2 bases from J, with 15 bases between. This CDR3 has 15 residues. Blood was sampled at baseline, cycle 4 day 1, and cycle 7 day 1. Only in-frame clones appear in the TCRdb table, and some are missing; sequencing was by immunoSEQ multiplex PCR. The sample yields tens of thousands of clones, approximately 90% seen once. About this clone itself: What it recognizes is unknown.

The material was CD4+ or CD8+ T cells sorted from blood, obtained in a trial of the OX40 agonist ivuxolimab. The receptor was derived from an adult with an advanced solid tumor such as melanoma, head and neck, liver or kidney cancer. The chain is built from TRBV13 and TRBJ2-7; D is perhaps TRBD1 (5 bases). This CDR3 reads CASSSQGTFPYEQYF. DNA for the CDR3: TGTGCCAGCAGCTCCCAGGGAACGTTCCCCTACGAGCAGTACTTC. The variable domain in full, completed from reference TRBV13 and TRBJ2-7, reads AAGVIQSPRHLIKEKRETATLKCYPIPRHDTVYWYQQGPGQDPQFLISFYEKMQSDKGSIPDRFSAQQFSDYHSELNMSSLELGDSALYFCASSSQGTFPYEQYFGPGTRLTVT.